This passage covers 23 T cell receptor beta chains from one sample sequenced in a study of blood T cell repertoires in COVID-19. The method was immunoSEQ multiplex PCR; TCRdb's version includes in-frame clones alone and lacks a portion of them. The sample has approximately 170,000 clones, around nine tenths seen once. The sequenced sample consisted of peripheral blood. These receptors all come from a man aged 50 to 59 who had recovered from COVID-19.

The chain carries TRBV7-7 and TRBJ1-2; D perhaps matches TRBD1 (6 bases). With 3 bases removed from V and 9 bases from J, the gap between germline ends came to 20 bases. Germline V CDR1 and CDR2: SSHAT, FNYEAQ (reference sequence). This CDR3 region has 15 residues. The chain's CDR3 is CASSLNSGTRHRYTF. For the CDR3, the DNA is TGTGCCAGCAGCTTGAACTCCGGGACACGGCATCGCTACACCTTC.

V usage is TRBV5-1 and J usage is TRBJ1-1, with unresolved D. The CDR3 has 14 residues. CDR1 and CDR2 from the germline V gene are SGHRS and YFSETQ. V gave up 3 bases and J gave up 2 bases, with 11 bases separating them. This CDR3 is CASSSPGVNTEAFF. The CDR3 bases are TGCGCCAGCAGCTCGCCGGGAGTTAACACTGAAGCTTTCTTT.

The chain combines TRBV7-2 with TRBJ1-4; D not resolved. The CDR3 sequence is 14 residues long. V was cut by 1 base and J by 8 bases, with 11 bases left in between. Germline CDR1 SGHTA, CDR2 FQGNSA. CDR3 residues: CASSLGGVGEKLFF. CDR3 in DNA: TGTGCCAGCAGCTTAGGCGGGGTCGGGGAAAAACTGTTTTTT. Full variable domain (missing parts from reference TRBV7-2 and TRBJ1-4): GAGVSQSPSNKVTEKGKDVELRCDPISGHTALYWYRQSLGQGLEFLIYFQGNSAPDKSGLPSDRFSAERTGGSVSTLTIQRTQQEDSAVYLCASSLGGVGEKLFFGSGTQLSVL.

The V and J genes are TRBV4-3 and TRBJ2-7; 8 bases line up with TRBD2. CDR1 is LGHNA and CDR2 is YSLEER in the germline V gene. V lost 2 bases to trimming and J lost 3 bases; unmatched junction nucleotides: 6. This CDR3 is 15 amino acids long. CDR3 DNA sequence: TGCGCCAGCAGCCAATCGACTAGCGCCGACTACGAGCAGTACTTC. Translation gives CASSQSTSADYEQYF.

The chain recombines TRBV19 with TRBJ2-3; 7 bases are shared with TRBD2. The CDR3 spans 16 residues. V gave up 5 bases and J gave up 1 base; unmatched junction bases: 9. Germline-derived CDR1 and CDR2 are LNHDA and SQIVND (reference sequence). CDR3 nucleotide sequence: TGTGCCAGTAGTGTCGGTGATCGGGGGGGCACAGATACGCAGTATTTT. Translation gives CASSVGDRGGTDTQYF.

This chain uses TRBV30 with TRBJ1-2, with a weak D call TRBD1 (5 bases). Germline V gene sequence: CDR1 GTSNPN, CDR2 SVGIG (reference sequence). The CDR3 loop spans 12 amino acids. The V end was cut by 5 bases, the J end by 8 bases, with 15 bases between. CDR3 DNA: TGTGCCTGGGGGGGAGCCGTAATCGGCTACACCTTC. Protein: CAWGGAVIGYTF.

V gene TRBV2 combines with J gene TRBJ2-7, with 8 nucleotides matching TRBD1. V gave up 5 bases and J gave up 4 bases; unmatched junction bases: 4. The CDR3 is 13 amino acids. Germline assignment: CDR1 SNHLY and CDR2 FYNNEI. CDR3 bases: TGTGCCAGCAGTTTGACAGGGGAATACGAGCAGTACTTC. Protein sequence: CASSLTGEYEQYF.

The V gene is TRBV18, the J gene TRBJ1-1, with D perhaps TRBD1 (5 bases). The V gene's germline CDR1 is KGHSH and CDR2 LQKENI. The CDR3 has 17 amino acids. Trimming stripped 2 bases from V and 4 bases from J, with 20 bases between. The chain's CDR3 is CASSPGTGDFDLTEAFF. The CDR3 DNA reads TGTGCCAGCTCACCAGGGACGGGAGATTTTGATCTCACTGAAGCTTTCTTT.

The V call is TRBV6-5, the J call TRBJ1-5; maybe TRBD1 (6 bases). Per germline, CDR1 MNHEY and CDR2 SVGAGI. This CDR3 spans 13 amino acids. Trimming stripped 5 bases from V and 7 bases from J, with 12 bases between. The CDR3 coding sequence is TGTGCCAGCAGTAACGGCAGGGGCCAGCCCCAGCATTTT. It codes for CASSNGRGQPQHF.

V usage is TRBV9 and J usage is TRBJ1-3; D gene uncertain. CDR3 size: 14 residues. Trimming shortened V by 4 bases and J by 1 base, and 9 bases separated the two germline ends. Germline V lookup: CDR1 SGDLS, CDR2 YYNGEE. The CDR3 loop is CASSPGSSGNTIYF. CDR3 sequence (DNA): TGTGCCAGCAGCCCTGGGAGTTCTGGAAACACCATATATTTT.

This chain connects TRBV19 to TRBJ2-5; D might be TRBD2 (5 bases). V was trimmed by 1 base and J by 5 bases, leaving 17 bases between them. The CDR3 covers 16 residues. Germline V gives CDR1 LNHDA, CDR2 SQIVND (reference sequence). Here the CDR3 reads CASSIVPGGLGETQYF. DNA for the CDR3: TGTGCCAGTAGTATAGTCCCCGGAGGACTCGGCGAGACCCAGTACTTC.

This chain connects TRBV5-8 to TRBJ1-1; 10 nucleotides agree with TRBD1. Unmatched junction bases numbered 9, after V lost 2 bases and J lost 5 bases. Germline CDR1 and CDR2: SGHTS and YDEGEE. The CDR3 is 16 amino acids. Here the CDR3 reads CASSFPETGGRTEAFF. The CDR3 coding sequence is TGTGCCAGCAGCTTCCCCGAGACAGGGGGCAGGACTGAAGCTTTCTTT.

This clone was seen only a few times. V gene TRBV24-1 combines with J gene TRBJ1-5, with a possible D match to TRBD1 (5 bases). The CDR3 has 15 residues. The germline V gene encodes CDR1 KGHDR and CDR2 SFDVKD. V lost 3 bases to trimming and J lost 5 bases, with 13 bases between them. CDR3 nucleotides: TGTGCCACCAGTGATAGTCGCAGGGTTGATCAGCCCCAGCATTTT. It specifies CATSDSRRVDQPQHF.

The chain uses TRBV28 and TRBJ2-7, with TRBD1 identical over 8 bases. CDR1 MDHEN and CDR2 SYDVKM come from the germline V gene. The CDR3 loop spans 14 amino acids. Germline trimming cut 3 bases from V and 5 bases from J; bases unmatched to any gene: 6. The CDR3 bases are TGTGCCAGCAGTTTCCGGGACAGGATCGACGAGCAGTACTTC. Encoded protein: CASSFRDRIDEQYF.

This clone has a handful of counts. The chain recombines TRBV6-5 with TRBJ2-7, with D tentatively TRBD1 (6 bases). V shed 6 bases and J shed 3 bases, with 9 bases lying between them. Per the germline V gene, CDR1 is MNHEY and CDR2 is SVGAGI. The CDR3 loop spans 12 amino acids. CDR3 DNA: TGTGCCAGCAGGAGGGACAACTACGAGCAGTACTTC. Protein sequence: CASRRDNYEQYF.

The chain couples TRBV6-5 to TRBJ1-2; 10 nucleotides agree with TRBD1. V trimming: 6 bases; J trimming: 4 bases; junction bases outside the gene matches: 5. The CDR3 is 14 amino acids. The germline V gene encodes CDR1 MNHEY and CDR2 SVGAGI. The CDR3 coding sequence is TGTGCCAGCAGCCCGGGACAGGGGATCTATGGCTACACCTTC. Translating gives CASSPGQGIYGYTF.

The chain links TRBV5-1 to TRBJ2-1; 9 bases line up with TRBD2. Germline CDR1 reads SGHRS; CDR2 reads YFSETQ. V lost 4 bases, J lost 7 bases, and 9 bases stayed unmatched. The CDR3 is 15 amino acids. Here the CDR3 DNA reads TGCGCCAGCAGCGGAGCGGGAGGTCCTGCAAATGAGCAGTTCTTC. It yields the protein CASSGAGGPANEQFF.

The chain couples TRBV5-1 to TRBJ1-4; no clear D gene. Germline V gene sequence: CDR1 SGHRS, CDR2 YFSETQ. This CDR3 comprises 13 residues. The V end was cut by 0 bases, the J end by 7 bases, with 7 bases between. Here the CDR3 DNA reads TGCGCCAGCAGCTTGGCGGGAAGTGAAAAACTGTTTTTT. The encoded protein is CASSLAGSEKLFF.

The J gene is TRBJ2-3, the V gene TRBV3-1 (or the pseudogene TRBV3-2), with 9 bases identical to TRBD1. With V trimmed by 2 bases and J by 3 bases, 3 bases remained unmatched. The germline V gene encodes CDR1 LGHDT and CDR2 YNNKEL (reference sequence). The CDR3 totals 15 residues. The CDR3 DNA reads TGTGCCAGCAGCCAACTCGGACAGGGGACAGATACGCAGTATTTT. The encoded protein is CASSQLGQGTDTQYF.

V and J are TRBV27 and TRBJ2-7; possible D gene TRBD1, 6 bases. This CDR3 is 13 amino acids long. V was clipped by 2 bases and J by 5 bases, with 10 bases between them. The germline V gene has CDR1 MNHEY and CDR2 SMNVEV (reference sequence). CDR3 amino acids: CASSLGRGDEQYF. The CDR3 DNA reads TGTGCCAGCAGTTTAGGCAGGGGTGACGAGCAGTACTTC.

In this sample, this clone turned up a few times. The chain is built from TRBV10-3 and TRBJ1-6; D unclear. Germline CDR1 is ENHRY and CDR2 is SYGVKD. CDR3 size: 16 residues. V was pared by 6 bases and J by 1 base, with 13 bases between. This chain's CDR3 is CAIRGSSSSYNSPLHF. The CDR3 DNA sequence: TGTGCCATCAGAGGGAGTTCGAGTTCCTATAATTCACCCCTCCACTTT.

V usage is TRBV28 and J usage is TRBJ2-1; possibly TRBD1 for D (6 bases). Trimming took 6 bases from V and 6 from J, leaving 15 bases between them. The CDR3 runs to 14 residues. From germline, CDR1 is MDHEN and CDR2 SYDVKM. CDR3 in amino acids: CASSRSAGVNEQFF. CDR3 bases: TGTGCCAGCAGCCGATCTGCAGGGGTCAATGAGCAGTTCTTC.

The CDR3 protein is CASSFGLAGGSSETQYF. For the CDR3, the DNA is TGCGCCAGCAGCTTCGGACTAGCGGGAGGGTCCTCGGAGACCCAGTACTTC. The rearrangement joins TRBV5-1 to TRBJ2-5; 15 nucleotides match TRBD2. V gave up 2 bases and J gave up 5 bases; unmatched junction bases: 7. The CDR3 spans 17 residues. The germline V gene encodes CDR1 SGHRS and CDR2 YFSETQ. Looking up the rest from reference TRBV5-1 and TRBJ2-5 gives the full variable domain: KAGVTQTPRYLIKTRGQQVTLSCSPISGHRSVSWYQQTPGQGLQFLFEYFSETQRNKGNFPGRFSGRQFSNSRSEMNVSTLELGDSALYLCASSFGLAGGSSETQYFGPGTRLLVL.